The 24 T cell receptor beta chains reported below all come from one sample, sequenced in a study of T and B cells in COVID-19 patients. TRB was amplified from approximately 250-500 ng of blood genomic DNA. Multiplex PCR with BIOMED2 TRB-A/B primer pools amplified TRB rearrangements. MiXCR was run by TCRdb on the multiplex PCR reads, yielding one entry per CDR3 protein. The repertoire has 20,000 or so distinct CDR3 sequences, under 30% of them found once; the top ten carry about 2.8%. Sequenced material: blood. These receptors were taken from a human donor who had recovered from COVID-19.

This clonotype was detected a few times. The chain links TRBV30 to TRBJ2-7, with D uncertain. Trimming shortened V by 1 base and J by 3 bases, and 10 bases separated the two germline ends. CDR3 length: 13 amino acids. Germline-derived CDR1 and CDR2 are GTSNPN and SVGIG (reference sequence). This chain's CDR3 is CAWSGVEDYEQYF. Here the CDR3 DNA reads TGTGCCTGGAGTGGGGTAGAGGACTACGAGCAGTACTTC. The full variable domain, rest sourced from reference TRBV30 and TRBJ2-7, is SQTIHQWPATLVQPVGSPLSLECTVEGTSNPNLYWYRQAAGRGLQLLFYSVGIGQISSEVPQNLSASRPQDRQFILSSKKLLLSDSGFYLCAWSGVEDYEQYFGPGTRLTVT.

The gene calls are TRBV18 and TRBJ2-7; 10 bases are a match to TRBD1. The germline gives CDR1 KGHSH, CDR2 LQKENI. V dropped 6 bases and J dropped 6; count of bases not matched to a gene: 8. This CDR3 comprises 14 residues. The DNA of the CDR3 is TGTGCCAGCTCCCCGGGACAGGGGAGGACCGAGCAGTACTTC. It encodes CASSPGQGRTEQYF. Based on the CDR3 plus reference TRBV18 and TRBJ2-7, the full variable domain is NAGVMQNPRHLVRRRGQEARLRCSPMKGHSHVYWYRQLPEEGLKFMVYLQKENIIDESGMPKERFSAEFPKEGPSILRIQQVVRGDSAAYFCASSPGQGRTEQYFGPGTRLTVT.

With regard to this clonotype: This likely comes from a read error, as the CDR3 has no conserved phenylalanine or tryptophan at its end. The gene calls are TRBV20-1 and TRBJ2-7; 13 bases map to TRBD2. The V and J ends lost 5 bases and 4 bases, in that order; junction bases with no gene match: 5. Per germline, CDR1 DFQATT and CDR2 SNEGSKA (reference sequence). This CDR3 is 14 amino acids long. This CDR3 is CSALGLAGSYEQYL. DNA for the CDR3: TGCAGTGCTTTGGGACTAGCGGGAAGTTACGAGCAGTACTTA.

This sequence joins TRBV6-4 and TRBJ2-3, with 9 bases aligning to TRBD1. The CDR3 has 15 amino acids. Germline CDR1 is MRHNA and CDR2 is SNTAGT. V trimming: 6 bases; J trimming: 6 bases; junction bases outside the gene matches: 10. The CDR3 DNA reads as TGTGCCAGCAGCCCGGGACAGGGAAAAATCGATACGCAGTATTTT. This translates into CASSPGQGKIDTQYF.

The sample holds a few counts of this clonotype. Here the CDR3 DNA reads TGTGCCAGCAGCCCCCGGGACAGGGGGCTTAATTCACCCCTCCACTTT. It translates to CASSPRDRGLNSPLHF. The chain carries TRBV11-1 and TRBJ1-6, with 12 bases aligning to TRBD1. The CDR3 length is 16 residues. Germline lookup yields CDR1 SGHAT and CDR2 FQDESV (reference sequence). Trimming at V came to 5 bases and at J to 6 bases, leaving 5 bases not matched to a gene.

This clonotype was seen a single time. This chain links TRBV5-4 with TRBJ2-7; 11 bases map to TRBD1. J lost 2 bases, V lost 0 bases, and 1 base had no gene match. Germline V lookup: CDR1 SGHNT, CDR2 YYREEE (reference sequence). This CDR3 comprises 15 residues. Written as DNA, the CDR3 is TGTGCCAGCAGCTTGGCGGACAGGGGGCCCTACGAGCAGTACTTC. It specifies CASSLADRGPYEQYF. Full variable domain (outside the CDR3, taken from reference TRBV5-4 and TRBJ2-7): ETGVTQSPTHLIKTRGQQVTLRCSSQSGHNTVSWYQQALGQGPQFIFQYYREEENGRGNFPPRFSGLQFPNYSSELNVNALELDDSALYLCASSLADRGPYEQYFGPGTRLTVT.

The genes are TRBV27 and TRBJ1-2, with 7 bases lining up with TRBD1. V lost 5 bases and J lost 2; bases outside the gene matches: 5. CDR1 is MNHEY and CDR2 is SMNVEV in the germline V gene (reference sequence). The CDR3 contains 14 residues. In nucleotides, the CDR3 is TGTGCCAGCAGTAATCCGGGACAGAACTATGGCTACACCTTC. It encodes CASSNPGQNYGYTF.

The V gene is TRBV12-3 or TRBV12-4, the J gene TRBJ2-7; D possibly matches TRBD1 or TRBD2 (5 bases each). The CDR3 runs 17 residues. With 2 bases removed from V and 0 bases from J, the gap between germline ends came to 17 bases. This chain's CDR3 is CASSLNRWGMSSYEQYF. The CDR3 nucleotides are TGTGCCAGCAGTTTAAATCGGTGGGGGATGAGCTCCTACGAGCAGTACTTC.

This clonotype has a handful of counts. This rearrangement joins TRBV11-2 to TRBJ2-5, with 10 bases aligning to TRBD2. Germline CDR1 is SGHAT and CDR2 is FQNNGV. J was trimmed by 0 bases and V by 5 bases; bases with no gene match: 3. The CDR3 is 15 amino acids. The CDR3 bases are TGTGCCAGCAGCCGGACTAGCGGAGACCAAGAGACCCAGTACTTC. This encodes CASSRTSGDQETQYF. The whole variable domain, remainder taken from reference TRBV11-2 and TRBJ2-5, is EAGVAQSPRYKIIEKRQSVAFWCNPISGHATLYWYQQILGQGPKLLIQFQNNGVVDDSQLPKDRFSAERLKGVDSTLKIQPAKLEDSAVYLCASSRTSGDQETQYFGPGTRLLVL.

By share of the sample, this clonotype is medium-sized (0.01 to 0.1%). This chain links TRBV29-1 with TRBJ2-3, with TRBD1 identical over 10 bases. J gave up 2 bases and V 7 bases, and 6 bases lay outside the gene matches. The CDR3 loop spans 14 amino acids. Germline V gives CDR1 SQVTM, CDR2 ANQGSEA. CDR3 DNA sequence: TGCAGCGAAAGGACAGGGGGTACCACAGATACGCAGTATTTT. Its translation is CSERTGGTTDTQYF.

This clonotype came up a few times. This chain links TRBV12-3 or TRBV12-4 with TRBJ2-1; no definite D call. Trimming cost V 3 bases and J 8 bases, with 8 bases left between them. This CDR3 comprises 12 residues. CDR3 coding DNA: TGTGCCAGCAGTTTTCGGGCTCATGAGCAGTTCTTC. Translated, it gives CASSFRAHEQFF.

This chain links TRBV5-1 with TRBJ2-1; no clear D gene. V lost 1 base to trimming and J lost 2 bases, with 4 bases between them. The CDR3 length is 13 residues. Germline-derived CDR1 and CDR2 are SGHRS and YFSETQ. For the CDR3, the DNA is TGCGCCAGCAGCTTGCAGGCCTACAATGAGCAGTTCTTC. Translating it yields CASSLQAYNEQFF.

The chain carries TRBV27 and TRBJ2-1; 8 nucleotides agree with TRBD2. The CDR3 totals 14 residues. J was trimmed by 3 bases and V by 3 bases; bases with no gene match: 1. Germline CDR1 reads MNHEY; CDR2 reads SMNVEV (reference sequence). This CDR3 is CASSFSGSYNEQFF. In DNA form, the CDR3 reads TGTGCCAGCAGTTTCAGCGGGAGCTACAATGAGCAGTTCTTC.

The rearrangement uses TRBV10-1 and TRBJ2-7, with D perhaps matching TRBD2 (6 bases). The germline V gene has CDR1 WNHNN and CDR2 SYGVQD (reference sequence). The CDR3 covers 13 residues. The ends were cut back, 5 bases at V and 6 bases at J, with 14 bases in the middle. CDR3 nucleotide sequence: TGCGCCAGCAGTCTGTCCGGGGACTTCGAGCAGTACTTC. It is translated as CASSLSGDFEQYF.

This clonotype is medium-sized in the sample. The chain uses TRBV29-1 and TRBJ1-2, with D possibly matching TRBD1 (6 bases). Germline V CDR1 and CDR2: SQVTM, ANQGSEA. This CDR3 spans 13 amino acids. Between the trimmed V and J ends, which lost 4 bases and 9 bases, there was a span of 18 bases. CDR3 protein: CSVGVRGASSYTF. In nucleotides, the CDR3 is TGCAGCGTTGGAGTACGGGGGGCATCGAGCTACACCTTC.

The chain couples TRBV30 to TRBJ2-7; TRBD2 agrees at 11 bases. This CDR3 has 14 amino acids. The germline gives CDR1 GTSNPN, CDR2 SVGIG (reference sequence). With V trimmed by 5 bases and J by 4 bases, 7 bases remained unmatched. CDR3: CAWSGTSGIYEQYF. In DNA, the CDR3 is TGTGCCTGGTCCGGGACTAGCGGTATATACGAGCAGTACTTC.

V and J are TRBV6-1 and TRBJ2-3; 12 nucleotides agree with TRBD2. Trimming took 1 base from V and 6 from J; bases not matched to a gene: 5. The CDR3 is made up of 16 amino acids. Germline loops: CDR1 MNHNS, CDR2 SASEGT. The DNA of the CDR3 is TGTGCCAGCAGTGAAGAGACTAGCGGGAGTTTCGATACGCAGTATTTT. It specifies CASSEETSGSFDTQYF.

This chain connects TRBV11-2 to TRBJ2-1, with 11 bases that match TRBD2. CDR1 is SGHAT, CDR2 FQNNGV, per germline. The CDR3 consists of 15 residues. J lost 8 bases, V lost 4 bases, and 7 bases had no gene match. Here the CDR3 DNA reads TGTGCCAGCAGCTCCGTAGCGGGAGGGCCCGATGAGCAGTTCTTC. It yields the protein CASSSVAGGPDEQFF. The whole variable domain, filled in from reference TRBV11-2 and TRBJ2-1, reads EAGVAQSPRYKIIEKRQSVAFWCNPISGHATLYWYQQILGQGPKLLIQFQNNGVVDDSQLPKDRFSAERLKGVDSTLKIQPAKLEDSAVYLCASSSVAGGPDEQFFGPGTRLTVL.

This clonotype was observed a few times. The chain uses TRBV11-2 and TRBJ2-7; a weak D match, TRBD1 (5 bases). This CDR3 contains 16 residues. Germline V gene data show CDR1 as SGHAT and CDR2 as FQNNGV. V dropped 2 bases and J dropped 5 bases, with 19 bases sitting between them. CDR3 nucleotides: TGTGCCAGCAGCTTAAGGTTTGATAGGACACGGGACGAGCAGTACTTC. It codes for CASSLRFDRTRDEQYF.

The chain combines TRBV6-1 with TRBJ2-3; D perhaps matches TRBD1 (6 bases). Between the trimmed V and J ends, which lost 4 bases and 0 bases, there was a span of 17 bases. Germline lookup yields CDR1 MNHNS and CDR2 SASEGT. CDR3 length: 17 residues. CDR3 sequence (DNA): TGTGCCAGCAGTGTTCTCCCGACAGGATCTAGCACAGATACGCAGTATTTT. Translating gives CASSVLPTGSSTDTQYF.

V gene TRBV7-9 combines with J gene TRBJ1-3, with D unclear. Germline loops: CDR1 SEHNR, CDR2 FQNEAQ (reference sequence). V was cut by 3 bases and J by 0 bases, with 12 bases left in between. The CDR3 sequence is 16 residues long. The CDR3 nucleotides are TGTGCCAGCAGCTTGGGCAGTTTCCTCTCTGGAAACACCATATATTTT. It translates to CASSLGSFLSGNTIYF.

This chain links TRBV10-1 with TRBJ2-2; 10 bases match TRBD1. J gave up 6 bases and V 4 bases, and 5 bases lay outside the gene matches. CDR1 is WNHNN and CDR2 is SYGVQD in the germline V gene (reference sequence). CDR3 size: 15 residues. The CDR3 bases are TGCGCCAGCAGTGCCAGACAGGGGGCGTCCGGGGAGCTGTTTTTT. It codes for CASSARQGASGELFF.

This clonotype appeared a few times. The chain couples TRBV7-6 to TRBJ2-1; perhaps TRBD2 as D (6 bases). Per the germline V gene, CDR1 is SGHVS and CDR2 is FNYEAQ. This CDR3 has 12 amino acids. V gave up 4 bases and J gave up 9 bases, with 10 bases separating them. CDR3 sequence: CASSSASVEQFF. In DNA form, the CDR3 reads TGTGCCAGCAGCTCCGCTAGCGTTGAGCAGTTCTTC.

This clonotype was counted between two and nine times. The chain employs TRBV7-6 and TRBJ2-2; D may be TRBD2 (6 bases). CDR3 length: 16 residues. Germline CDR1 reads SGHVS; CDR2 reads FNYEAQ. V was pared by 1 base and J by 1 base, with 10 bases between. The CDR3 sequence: CASSLGSRGNTGELFF. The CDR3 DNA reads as TGTGCCAGCAGCTTAGGCTCGCGGGGGAACACCGGGGAGCTGTTTTTT. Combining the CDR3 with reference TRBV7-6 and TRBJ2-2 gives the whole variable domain GAGVSQSPRYKVTKRGQDVALRCDPISGHVSLYWYRQALGQGPEFLTYFNYEAQQDKSGLPNDRFSAERPEGSISTLTIQRTEQRDSAMYRCASSLGSRGNTGELFFGEGSRLTVL.